One and the same sample provided the 26 T cell receptor beta chains below, sequenced in a study of OX40 agonist ivuxolimab in advanced cancers. Libraries were prepared by immunoSEQ multiplex PCR; TCRdb keeps only in-frame clonotypes and omits some of them. The table shows fewer than 15,000 clones, with around four fifths occurring only once. The specimen comprised CD4+ or CD8+ T cells sorted from blood, sampled in a trial of the OX40 agonist ivuxolimab. These receptors all stem from an adult with an advanced solid tumor such as melanoma, head and neck, liver or kidney cancer.

The genes are TRBV14 and TRBJ2-1, with D hard to call. The germline gives CDR1 SGHDN, CDR2 FVKESK. The CDR3 contains 13 residues. V was shortened by 3 bases and J by 9 bases, with 12 bases between the two germline ends. CDR3 coding DNA: TGTGCCAGCAGCCACCCTTATCAGATTGAGCAGTTCTTC. Its translation: CASSHPYQIEQFF.

This chain connects TRBV27 to TRBJ2-5, with a weak D call TRBD1 (6 bases). Germline V gene lookup returns CDR1 MNHEY and CDR2 SMNVEV (reference sequence). Trimming removed 4 bases at V and 4 bases at J, with 10 bases between. This CDR3 has 13 amino acids. The CDR3 DNA follows: TGTGCCAGCAGTTATCACAGGGCAGAGACCCAGTACTTC. The encoded protein is CASSYHRAETQYF.

The chain combines TRBV28 with TRBJ2-7; D may be TRBD1 (6 bases). The CDR3 totals 14 residues. Trimming took 6 bases from V and 2 from J, leaving 14 bases between them. Germline values: CDR1 MDHEN, CDR2 SYDVKM. CDR3 coding DNA: TGTGCCAGCAGCCCCGAGGGGGAGACCTACGAGCAGTACTTC. Protein: CASSPEGETYEQYF. Drawing the rest from reference TRBV28 and TRBJ2-7, the complete variable domain is DVKVTQSSRYLVKRTGEKVFLECVQDMDHENMFWYRQDPGLGLRLIYFSYDVKMKEKGDIPEGYSVSREKKERFSLILESASTNQTSMYLCASSPEGETYEQYFGPGTRLTVT.

The rearrangement links TRBV28 to TRBJ2-7; D may match TRBD1 or TRBD2 (6 bases each). The CDR3 is made up of 14 amino acids. Germline CDR1 is MDHEN and CDR2 is SYDVKM. V was cut by 5 bases and J by 4 bases, with 15 bases left in between. The CDR3 DNA reads TGTGCCAGCAGTCTTCGGGGGCTACCGTACGAGCAGTACTTC. Translation: CASSLRGLPYEQYF.

The gene calls are TRBV9 and TRBJ2-7; possible D gene TRBD2, 6 bases. The V gene lost 3 bases and the J gene lost 1 base, with 14 bases spanning the gap. Looked up from germline, CDR1 is SGDLS and CDR2 is YYNGEE. There are 15 residues in the CDR3. CDR3 bases: TGTGCCAGCAGCGCCGATACCGGGACTTCCTACGAGCAGTACTTC. Its protein is CASSADTGTSYEQYF.

This chain joins TRBV27 and TRBJ2-7, with unresolved D. CDR3 length: 13 residues. V was shortened by 2 bases and J by 3 bases, with 8 bases between the two germline ends. Germline V lookup: CDR1 MNHEY, CDR2 SMNVEV (reference sequence). The DNA of the CDR3 is TGTGCCAGCAGTTTACGACATAACTACGAGCAGTACTTC. It codes for CASSLRHNYEQYF.

The chain employs TRBV7-8 and TRBJ2-7, with 7 positions matching TRBD2. There are 15 residues in the CDR3. J gave up 3 bases and V 1 base, and 6 bases lay outside the gene matches. Looked up from germline, CDR1 is SGHVS and CDR2 is FQNEAQ. The CDR3 loop is CASSLEGLLYYEQYF. Written as DNA, the CDR3 is TGTGCCAGCAGCTTAGAGGGACTACTGTACTACGAGCAGTACTTC.

This chain links TRBV5-1 with TRBJ2-7; D gene unclear. CDR1 is SGHRS and CDR2 is YFSETQ in the germline V gene. The V end lost 0 bases, the J end lost 3 bases, and 22 bases lay between the germline ends. The CDR3 runs to 18 residues. CDR3 protein: CASSLGVVWQDLNYEQYF. DNA for the CDR3: TGCGCCAGCAGCTTGGGGGTGGTGTGGCAGGACCTAAACTACGAGCAGTACTTC.

The J gene is TRBJ1-2, the V gene TRBV21-1; the table's TRBD1 call for D was not verified on the DNA. TRBV21-1 is a listed pseudogene. The CDR3 runs 16 residues. The CDR3 bases are TGTGCCAGCAGCCGCAAGGGGGGGGGACAGGGAGATGGCTACACCTTC. Amino acid sequence: CASSRKGGGQGDGYTF.

This chain uses TRBV19 with TRBJ1-6, with no clear D. The germline gives CDR1 LNHDA, CDR2 SQIVND (reference sequence). Trimming removed 9 bases at V and 0 bases at J, with 18 bases between. The CDR3 runs to 17 residues. For the CDR3, the DNA is TGTGCCAGCCGGCCTATGGCCAGGAGCTCCTATAATTCACCCCTCCACTTT. It is translated as CASRPMARSSYNSPLHF.

The CDR3 sequence: CASSQQGMTSRSLYTQYF. As DNA, the CDR3 is TGTGCCAGCAGCCAACAAGGGATGACTAGCCGGAGCCTATATACGCAGTATTTT. The rearrangement uses TRBV4-2 and TRBJ2-3, with 7 bases matching TRBD2. V shed 2 bases and J 7 bases; nucleotides not matched to a gene: 18. Germline assignment: CDR1 LGHNA and CDR2 YNFKEQ. The CDR3 covers 18 residues.

The chain links TRBV2 to TRBJ2-7; D is uncertain. The CDR3 runs 13 residues. Deletions cut 9 bases from V and 2 bases from J, with 14 bases between. The germline gives CDR1 SNHLY, CDR2 FYNNEI. CDR3: CASLNPGPYEQYF. Written as DNA, the CDR3 is TGTGCCAGTTTAAACCCTGGACCCTACGAGCAGTACTTC. The entire variable domain, with the rest obtained from reference TRBV2 and TRBJ2-7, is as follows: EPEVTQTPSHQVTQMGQEVILRCVPISNHLYFYWYRQILGQKVEFLVSFYNNEISEKSEIFDDQFSVERPDGSNFTLKIRSTKLEDSAMYFCASLNPGPYEQYFGPGTRLTVT.

The chain couples TRBV11-3 to TRBJ2-1, with 9 positions matching TRBD1. Germline V gene data show CDR1 as SGHNT and CDR2 as YENEEA. Trimming at V came to 4 bases and at J to 9 bases, leaving 7 bases not matched to a gene. The CDR3 loop spans 14 amino acids. CDR3 region: CASSSGTGSLEQFF. CDR3 sequence (DNA): TGTGCCAGCAGCTCCGGGACAGGGAGTCTTGAGCAGTTCTTC.

V is TRBV7-9 and J is TRBJ2-3; D is perhaps TRBD2 (7 bases). Germline CDR1 is SEHNR and CDR2 is FQNEAQ (reference sequence). V shed 4 bases and J shed 4 bases, with 15 bases lying between them. This CDR3 is 15 amino acids long. The CDR3 coding sequence is TGTGCCAGCAGCTCCCGGGGGGCGCAAGCAGATACGCAGTATTTT. Translating gives CASSSRGAQADTQYF.

The chain is built from TRBV6-1 and TRBJ1-2; D is ambiguous. In germline, CDR1 is MNHNS, CDR2 SASEGT. V lost 3 bases, J lost 8 bases, and 13 bases lay in between. The length of the CDR3 is 13 residues. This CDR3 reads CASSDPGNWGYTF. The CDR3, as DNA: TGTGCCAGCAGTGATCCCGGGAACTGGGGCTACACCTTC.

This clone showed up just a few times. The V and J genes are TRBV2 and TRBJ2-1; 14 bases align to TRBD2. Germline CDR1 is SNHLY and CDR2 is FYNNEI. V lost 7 bases and J lost 6; bases outside the gene matches: 5. The CDR3 consists of 15 residues. CDR3 protein: CASTPGTSGGNEQFF. The CDR3 DNA reads as TGTGCCAGCACCCCTGGGACTAGCGGGGGCAATGAGCAGTTCTTC.

The V call is TRBV6-1, the J call TRBJ2-4; D uncertain. CDR1 MNHNS and CDR2 SASEGT come from the germline V gene. V lost 0 bases and J lost 7, with 1 base in between. CDR3 length: 11 amino acids. Here the CDR3 reads CASSEANIQYF. CDR3 nucleotides: TGTGCCAGCAGTGAAGCCAACATTCAGTACTTC.

The chain couples TRBV9 to TRBJ2-7; possibly TRBD2 for D (6 bases). Germline V gene lookup returns CDR1 SGDLS and CDR2 YYNGEE. CDR3 size: 13 residues. Between the trimmed V and J ends, which lost 0 bases and 5 bases, there was a span of 9 bases. The CDR3 DNA reads TGTGCCAGCAGCGTAGGGGGGGACCACGAGCAGTACTTC. Its translation: CASSVGGDHEQYF.

This chain connects TRBV27 to TRBJ2-1; TRBD2 matches 10 bases. Per germline, CDR1 MNHEY and CDR2 SMNVEV (reference sequence). The CDR3 runs 14 residues. Unmatched junction bases numbered 5, after V lost 2 bases and J lost 10 bases. CDR3: CASSLGAGGWEQFF. The CDR3 nucleotides are TGTGCCAGCAGTTTAGGAGCGGGGGGGTGGGAGCAGTTCTTC.

This clone is medium-sized. This rearrangement joins TRBV5-4 to TRBJ1-5, with TRBD1 as a possible D gene (5 bases). Deletions cut 0 bases from V and 5 bases from J, with 15 bases between. CDR1 SGHNT and CDR2 YYREEE come from the germline V gene (reference sequence). The CDR3 is made up of 16 amino acids. The CDR3 loop is CASSLASQGPYQPQHF. CDR3 nucleotide sequence: TGTGCCAGCAGCTTGGCCTCGCAGGGACCGTATCAGCCCCAGCATTTT.

V and J are TRBV27 and TRBJ2-3; 13 nucleotides line up with TRBD2. From germline, CDR1 is MNHEY and CDR2 SMNVEV (reference sequence). V trimming: 5 bases; J trimming: 0 bases; junction bases outside the gene matches: 5. This CDR3 contains 17 residues. CDR3 amino acids: CASSQGLAGPSTDTQYF. CDR3 in DNA: TGTGCCAGCAGTCAGGGACTAGCGGGGCCTAGCACAGATACGCAGTATTTT.

This chain links TRBV30 with TRBJ2-3, with 9 bases lining up with TRBD2. The CDR3 runs 15 residues. V was clipped by 0 bases and J by 1 base; unmatched bases: 2. Germline V gene lookup returns CDR1 GTSNPN and CDR2 SVGIG (reference sequence). The DNA of the CDR3 is TGTGCCTGGAGTGTAAAGCGGGAGGGCACAGATACGCAGTATTTT. It encodes CAWSVKREGTDTQYF. Using reference TRBV30 and TRBJ2-3 for the parts outside the CDR3, the full variable domain is SQTIHQWPATLVQPVGSPLSLECTVEGTSNPNLYWYRQAAGRGLQLLFYSVGIGQISSEVPQNLSASRPQDRQFILSSKKLLLSDSGFYLCAWSVKREGTDTQYFGPGTRLTVL.

The chain recombines TRBV9 with TRBJ2-3; D may be TRBD1 or TRBD2 (5 bases each). The germline V gene has CDR1 SGDLS and CDR2 YYNGEE. V was trimmed by 0 bases and J by 3 bases, leaving 11 bases between them. The CDR3 runs to 15 residues. The chain's CDR3 is CASSVGGVRTDTQYF. The CDR3 DNA sequence: TGTGCCAGCAGCGTAGGAGGGGTACGTACAGATACGCAGTATTTT.

For the CDR3, the DNA is TGTGCCAGCAGCGTAAGAGCGGGAGTGGACAATGAGCAGTTCTTC. The encoded protein is CASSVRAGVDNEQFF. The chain links TRBV9 to TRBJ2-1, with 8 bases matching TRBD2. Per the germline V gene, CDR1 is SGDLS and CDR2 is YYNGEE. The CDR3 has 15 residues. V gave up 1 base and J gave up 5 bases; unmatched junction bases: 5.

By proportion, this clone is medium-sized (0.01 to 0.1%). The J gene is TRBJ1-5, the V gene TRBV28; unclear D gene. V shed 5 bases and J shed 0 bases, with 8 bases lying between them. Germline V gene data show CDR1 as MDHEN and CDR2 as SYDVKM. The CDR3 is 14 residues long. This CDR3 reads CASSLDYSNQPQHF. In nucleotides, the CDR3 is TGTGCCAGCAGTCTCGATTATAGCAATCAGCCCCAGCATTTT.

The J gene is TRBJ2-7, the V gene TRBV5-1; 10 nucleotides align to TRBD1. The CDR3 runs 15 residues. V was pared by 0 bases and J by 6 bases, with 6 bases of the junction left unmatched. The germline gives CDR1 SGHRS, CDR2 YFSETQ. The CDR3 is CASSLEGTGEGEQYF. The CDR3 DNA reads as TGCGCCAGCAGCTTGGAAGGGACAGGGGAGGGCGAGCAGTACTTC. Using reference TRBV5-1 and TRBJ2-7 for the parts outside the CDR3, the full variable domain is KAGVTQTPRYLIKTRGQQVTLSCSPISGHRSVSWYQQTPGQGLQFLFEYFSETQRNKGNFPGRFSGRQFSNSRSEMNVSTLELGDSALYLCASSLEGTGEGEQYFGPGTRLTVT.